Below are 25 T cell receptor beta chains sequenced from a single sample in a study of spatial heterogeneity in lung cancer (dated by TCRdb to 2018 to 2020). Broad study findings and their caveats: The tumor nonsynonymous mutation count correlated with the number of expanded intratumoral alpha and beta TCRs.

These receptors' antigens are unknown. The sample's time point, from its label and the paper: sample taken at primary tumor resection. The library was built by means of 5' RACE. Sequencer: NextSeq 500. TCRdb reprocessing: public reads trimmed at Q25 with fastp, clones called with MiXCR, in-frame beta chains kept. CDR3 protein sequences are deduplicated, and each keeps its most common genes and DNA. Within this sample are 8,500 to 10,000 distinct CDR3 sequences, with approximately 54% of them counted one time only. The top ten hold about 28% of the sample. Material: lung tumor tissue, obtained at surgery. These receptors all stem from a female donor with early-stage non-small cell lung cancer.

This chain uses TRBV2 with TRBJ2-4; TRBD2 might be the D (5 bases). CDR3 size: 11 residues. Trimming took 8 bases from V and 9 from J, leaving 11 bases between them. Germline V CDR1 and CDR2: SNHLY, FYNNEI. The CDR3 loop is CASGSGSIQYF. CDR3 coding DNA: TGTGCCAGCGGCTCGGGGAGCATTCAGTACTTC.

The chain couples TRBV29-1 to TRBJ2-7, with a tentative D call TRBD2 (5 bases). The CDR3 loop spans 11 amino acids. Trimming pared 5 bases from V and 3 bases from J, leaving 8 bases between. The germline CDR1 and CDR2 sequences are SQVTM and ANQGSEA. For the CDR3, the DNA is TGCAGCGTTCTCGGGGTCTACGAGCAGTACTTC. Protein: CSVLGVYEQYF.

This rearrangement joins TRBV28 to TRBJ2-2, with D possibly TRBD2 on 6 matching bases. The CDR3 is 16 amino acids. Trimming removed 6 bases at V and 1 base at J, with 15 bases between. Germline CDR1 MDHEN, CDR2 SYDVKM. In nucleotides, the CDR3 is TGTGCCAGCAGATTGGGACTGTACATGAACACCGGGGAGCTGTTTTTT. It is translated as CASRLGLYMNTGELFF.

The rearrangement uses TRBV7-8 and TRBJ2-4; 7 positions match TRBD2. J lost 7 bases, V lost 11 bases, and 5 bases had no gene match. CDR3 length: 11 amino acids. From germline, CDR1 is SGHVS and CDR2 FQNEAQ. CDR3 amino acids: CAVGRVNIQYF. CDR3 nucleotide sequence: TGTGCCGTGGGGAGGGTGAACATTCAGTACTTC.

J is TRBJ1-2 and V is TRBV11-2; perhaps TRBD1 as D (6 bases). In germline, CDR1 is SGHAT, CDR2 FQNNGV. Trimming shortened V by 4 bases and J by 8 bases, and 11 bases separated the two germline ends. The CDR3 totals 12 residues. This CDR3 reads CASSSYRAGYTF. The CDR3 bases are TGTGCCAGCAGCTCCTACAGGGCAGGCTACACCTTC. Together with reference TRBV11-2 and TRBJ1-2, the CDR3 gives the full variable domain: EAGVAQSPRYKIIEKRQSVAFWCNPISGHATLYWYQQILGQGPKLLIQFQNNGVVDDSQLPKDRFSAERLKGVDSTLKIQPAKLEDSAVYLCASSSYRAGYTFGSGTRLTVV.

This chain connects TRBV4-1 to TRBJ1-4; 7 bases line up with TRBD1. The V and J ends lost 4 bases and 4 bases, in that order; junction bases with no gene match: 6. Germline V gene sequence: CDR1 MGHRA, CDR2 YSYEKL. The CDR3 is made up of 15 amino acids. The CDR3 sequence: CASSRGQAFNEKLFF. The CDR3 DNA follows: TGCGCCAGCAGCCGAGGACAGGCGTTTAATGAAAAACTGTTTTTT.

This sequence joins TRBV5-6 and TRBJ1-3; 7 nucleotides agree with TRBD1. The V gene end was trimmed by 4 bases and the J gene end by 5 bases; junction bases not matched to a gene: 12. CDR1 is SGHDT and CDR2 is YYEEEE in the germline V gene. The CDR3 consists of 16 residues. CDR3 in DNA: TGTGCCAGCAGCGTTCGCCGGACAGGATATCGAAACACCATATATTTT. It yields the protein CASSVRRTGYRNTIYF. Based on the CDR3 plus reference TRBV5-6 and TRBJ1-3, the full variable domain is DAGVTQSPTHLIKTRGQQVTLRCSPKSGHDTVSWYQQALGQGPQFIFQYYEEEERQRGNFPDRFSGHQFPNYSSELNVNALLLGDSALYLCASSVRRTGYRNTIYFGEGSWLTVV.

In DNA, the CDR3 is TGTGCCAGCGCGGCTAACGGGGCAGATACGCAGTATTTT. Translation: CASAANGADTQYF. The chain recombines TRBV7-3 with TRBJ2-3; possibly TRBD2 for D (5 bases). V was pared by 8 bases and J by 4 bases, with 13 bases between. Germline values: CDR1 SGHTA, CDR2 FQGTGA. This CDR3 is 13 amino acids long.

As concerns this clonotype: The missing conserved phenylalanine or tryptophan at the end of this CDR3 makes a read error likely. The chain employs TRBV7-6 and TRBJ2-7; 8 positions match TRBD1. J lost 4 bases, V lost 4 bases, and 9 bases had no gene match. This CDR3 contains 15 residues. CDR1 and CDR2 from the germline V gene are SGHVS and FNYEAQ. CDR3 sequence reads: CASSSSPGQGYEQYY. For the CDR3, the DNA is TGTGCCAGCAGCTCCTCCCCCGGACAGGGTTACGAGCAGTACTAC.

This clonotype came up once. The chain uses TRBV6-5 and TRBJ2-7; 7 bases are shared with TRBD2. V shed 3 bases, J shed 4 bases, and the junction held 6 bases outside the gene matches. CDR3 length: 14 residues. The germline CDR1 and CDR2 sequences are MNHEY and SVGAGI. The CDR3 protein is CASSYLGGVYEQYF. The CDR3 DNA reads TGTGCCAGCAGTTATTTGGGAGGGGTTTACGAGCAGTACTTC.

This rearrangement joins TRBV3-1 to TRBJ2-5; a possible D gene is TRBD2 (5 bases). Trimming left V 6 bases short and J 4 bases short, with 12 bases between. Looked up from germline, CDR1 is LGHDT and CDR2 is YNNKEL (reference sequence). This CDR3 has 13 residues. The CDR3 DNA reads as TGTGCCAGCAGAACGGACCGGGGAGAGACCCAGTACTTC. Protein sequence: CASRTDRGETQYF.

The chain carries TRBV5-5 and TRBJ1-5; D unclear. The CDR3 has 14 amino acids. V lost 5 bases to trimming and J lost 0 bases, with 9 bases between them. Per germline, CDR1 SGHKS and CDR2 YYEKEE (reference sequence). The CDR3 sequence: CASRRSYSNQPQHF. The CDR3 region has the DNA TGTGCCAGCAGGAGGAGTTATAGCAATCAGCCCCAGCATTTT.

This clonotype was seen more than once but under ten times. V gene TRBV20-1 combines with J gene TRBJ2-3; 10 nucleotides agree with TRBD2. The germline V gene has CDR1 DFQATT and CDR2 SNEGSKA (reference sequence). After removal of 6 bases from V and 2 bases from J, the junction contained 11 bases not matched to a gene. The CDR3 is 16 residues long. The CDR3: CSANDPTSGNTDTQYF. In nucleotides, the CDR3 is TGCAGTGCGAATGACCCTACTAGCGGGAACACAGATACGCAGTATTTT.

The chain carries TRBV7-2 and TRBJ2-3; D is unclear. Germline V gives CDR1 SGHTA, CDR2 FQGNSA. This CDR3 contains 15 residues. V lost 1 base and J 4 bases, leaving 12 bases between the germline ends. This CDR3 is CASSLVPSPPDTQYF. DNA of the CDR3: TGTGCCAGCAGCTTAGTCCCCAGCCCTCCAGATACGCAGTATTTT. Full variable domain (remainder filled in from reference TRBV7-2 and TRBJ2-3): GAGVSQSPSNKVTEKGKDVELRCDPISGHTALYWYRQSLGQGLEFLIYFQGNSAPDKSGLPSDRFSAERTGGSVSTLTIQRTQQEDSAVYLCASSLVPSPPDTQYFGPGTRLTVL.

The J gene is TRBJ1-3, the V gene TRBV29-1; no reliable D call. Germline CDR1 SQVTM, CDR2 ANQGSEA. Trimming took 6 bases from V and 4 from J, leaving 7 bases between them. The CDR3 totals 11 residues. CDR3 DNA sequence: TGCAGCGTCGCGGTCGGAAACACCATATATTTT. Translating it yields CSVAVGNTIYF.

This chain joins TRBV5-5 and TRBJ2-1; D not resolved. The CDR3 sequence is 13 residues long. Deletions cut 2 bases from V and 6 bases from J, with 9 bases between. Germline lookup yields CDR1 SGHKS and CDR2 YYEKEE (reference sequence). CDR3 coding DNA: TGTGCCAGCAGCTTTCGGGCCCCCAATGAGCAGTTCTTC. Translated, it gives CASSFRAPNEQFF.

V gene TRBV20-1 combines with J gene TRBJ2-5; D remains unclear. The V and J ends lost 7 bases and 7 bases respectively, with 13 bases between them. CDR3 length: 11 amino acids. The germline V gene has CDR1 DFQATT and CDR2 SNEGSKA (reference sequence). The CDR3 protein is CSGPYQRTQYF. The CDR3 nucleotides read TGCAGTGGGCCGTATCAAAGGACCCAGTACTTC.

This clonotype was seen only a few times. CDR3 region: CASSARPAHRANYGYTF. CDR3 DNA: TGTGCCAGCAGCGCACGCCCCGCCCACAGAGCTAACTATGGCTACACCTTC. This sequence joins TRBV7-9 and TRBJ1-2; D remains ambiguous. The germline CDR1 and CDR2 sequences are SEHNR and FQNEAQ (reference sequence). CDR3 length: 17 amino acids. The V and J ends lost 5 bases and 0 bases respectively, with 19 bases between them.

This clonotype was recorded a few times. The gene calls are TRBV20-1 and TRBJ2-7; TRBD2 matches 8 bases. V shed 4 bases and J 6 bases; nucleotides not matched to a gene: 11. The CDR3 sequence is 14 residues long. Germline CDR1 is DFQATT and CDR2 is SNEGSKA (reference sequence). The DNA for the CDR3 is TGCAGTGCTAAACCGGGACTAGGAAGGGTCGAGCAGTACTTC. Its translation is CSAKPGLGRVEQYF.

V usage is TRBV5-6 and J usage is TRBJ2-7; D is possibly TRBD1 (5 bases). In germline, CDR1 is SGHDT, CDR2 YYEEEE. The CDR3 contains 13 residues. Trimming cost V 2 bases and J 7 bases, with 13 bases left between them. The CDR3 loop is CASSFGVGDEQYF. DNA for the CDR3: TGTGCCAGCAGCTTTGGGGTAGGGGATGAGCAGTACTTC.

The genes are TRBV4-3 and TRBJ2-2; the match to TRBD2 covers 8 bases. The germline gives CDR1 LGHNA, CDR2 YSLEER. After removal of 0 bases from V and 7 bases from J, the junction contained 16 bases not matched to a gene. The CDR3 is made up of 19 amino acids. CDR3 loop: CASSQEGRLAGPWGGELFF. In nucleotides, the CDR3 is TGCGCCAGCAGCCAAGAGGGGCGGCTAGCGGGTCCTTGGGGCGGGGAGCTGTTTTTT.

V usage is TRBV7-2 and J usage is TRBJ1-1; no clear D. This CDR3 spans 13 amino acids. V was trimmed by 4 bases and J by 1 base, leaving 7 bases between them. Germline CDR1 is SGHTA and CDR2 is FQGNSA. The CDR3 region is CASSSPPNTEAFF. The CDR3 bases are TGTGCCAGCAGCTCCCCTCCGAACACTGAAGCTTTCTTT. Based on the CDR3 plus reference TRBV7-2 and TRBJ1-1, the full variable domain is GAGVSQSPSNKVTEKGKDVELRCDPISGHTALYWYRQSLGQGLEFLIYFQGNSAPDKSGLPSDRFSAERTGGSVSTLTIQRTQQEDSAVYLCASSSPPNTEAFFGQGTRLTVV.

The J gene is TRBJ2-7, the V gene TRBV12-3 or TRBV12-4; D is possibly TRBD1 (6 bases). This CDR3 region has 15 residues. The V gene lost 4 bases and the J gene lost 2 bases, with 15 bases spanning the gap. CDR3 DNA: TGTGCCAGCAGTTGGGGATGGGGGCCCACCTACGAGCAGTACTTC. Protein product: CASSWGWGPTYEQYF.

This clonotype showed up just a few times. The chain has TRBV10-2 and TRBJ2-3, with 7 nucleotides matching TRBD2. Germline trimming cut 7 bases from V and 4 bases from J; bases unmatched to any gene: 11. Germline V gene sequence: CDR1 WSHSY, CDR2 SAAADI. The CDR3 contains 15 residues. This chain's CDR3 is CASTSLRGISDTQYF. The CDR3 nucleotides are TGCGCCAGCACGTCCCTGCGGGGGATCTCAGATACGCAGTATTTT.

The chain employs TRBV6-5 and TRBJ1-6; D gene uncertain. The CDR3 length is 13 residues. Between the trimmed V and J ends, which lost 4 bases and 6 bases, there was a span of 7 bases. Germline assignment: CDR1 MNHEY and CDR2 SVGAGI. CDR3 sequence: CASSSRPNSPLHF. CDR3 bases: TGTGCCAGCAGTTCTCGACCTAATTCACCCCTCCACTTT.